One and the same sample provided the 21 T cell receptor beta chains below, sequenced in a study of blood T cell repertoires in COVID-19 (dated by TCRdb to 2018 to 2021). Library prep was done by the immunoSEQ multiplex PCR assay. In TCRdb, the immuneACCESS table is reduced to in-frame sequences with V and J assigned. These tables do not hold every clone; where another copy was compared, an unresolved V gene accounts for under half, and the others remain unexplained. The table for this sample lists 250,000 to 350,000 clones; roughly 90% of them were counted only once. Of the sample, about 1.7% is held by the ten largest clones. The sample taken for sequencing was PBMCs or T cells enriched from blood (not recorded which). Source of these receptors: a woman between 18 and 29 years old with acute COVID-19.

The CDR3 reads CASSSGLVFTDTQYF. The CDR3 DNA reads as TGTGCCAGCAGCTCGGGACTAGTCTTCACAGATACGCAGTATTTT. V and J are TRBV7-8 and TRBJ2-3, with TRBD2 identical over 8 bases. The junction had 5 bases not matched to a gene; V was cut back by 4 bases and J by 2 bases. The CDR3 totals 15 residues. From germline, CDR1 is SGHVS and CDR2 FQNEAQ.

This clone turned up a few times. The chain couples TRBV10-1 to TRBJ2-7; 7 bases are shared with TRBD1. The germline CDR1 and CDR2 sequences are WNHNN and SYGVQD (reference sequence). This CDR3 is built from 14 residues. The J segment lost 2 bases and the V segment lost 6 bases, leaving 7 bases of the junction unmatched. The CDR3 DNA reads TGCGCCAGCAGCCGGAGCGGACAGGCCTACGAGCAGTACTTC. The encoded protein is CASSRSGQAYEQYF.

The CDR3 loop reads CASSLAGQGANEKLFF. The CDR3 DNA is TGCGCCAGCAGCTTGGCCGGACAGGGAGCTAATGAAAAACTGTTTTTT. The V gene is TRBV5-1, the J gene TRBJ1-4; 8 bases fit TRBD1. V was clipped by 0 bases and J by 3 bases; unmatched bases: 4. This CDR3 region has 16 residues. From germline, CDR1 is SGHRS and CDR2 YFSETQ.

This rearrangement joins TRBV27 to TRBJ2-7; the D gene is possibly TRBD1 (6 bases). Per the germline V gene, CDR1 is MNHEY and CDR2 is SMNVEV (reference sequence). CDR3 length: 16 amino acids. The V and J ends lost 6 bases and 0 bases respectively, with 18 bases between them. This chain's CDR3 is CASSRSGDYSSYEQYF. The CDR3, as DNA: TGTGCCAGCAGCAGGTCAGGGGATTACTCCTCCTACGAGCAGTACTTC.

The DNA of the CDR3 is TGTGCCAGCAGTATTAGCGGGAGCTTTTACGAGCAGTACTTC. It encodes CASSISGSFYEQYF. This chain uses TRBV7-9 with TRBJ2-7, with TRBD2 matching 9 bases. From germline, CDR1 is SEHNR and CDR2 FQNEAQ (reference sequence). This CDR3 contains 14 residues. The V and J ends lost 6 bases and 4 bases, in that order; junction bases with no gene match: 7.

The gene calls are TRBV27 and TRBJ2-1, with TRBD2 matching over 8 bases. Looked up from germline, CDR1 is MNHEY and CDR2 is SMNVEV (reference sequence). The CDR3 contains 14 residues. V lost 5 bases and J lost 6; bases outside the gene matches: 6. The CDR3 is CASSKTGGRNEQFF. The CDR3 DNA is TGTGCCAGCAGTAAAACGGGAGGGCGCAATGAGCAGTTCTTC.

The gene calls are TRBV7-8 and TRBJ1-1; 7 bases agree with TRBD1. Germline CDR1 reads SGHVS; CDR2 reads FQNEAQ. This CDR3 spans 16 amino acids. Trimming took 8 bases from V and 5 from J; bases not matched to a gene: 17. CDR3 bases: TGTGCCAGCGCAGGGACAGCAGCCGTCTTGGGTACTGAAGCTTTCTTT. It encodes CASAGTAAVLGTEAFF.

The chain combines TRBV4-1 with TRBJ1-2; tentatively, D is TRBD1 (6 bases). The V and J ends lost 5 bases and 8 bases respectively, with 12 bases between them. Germline V gene lookup returns CDR1 MGHRA and CDR2 YSYEKL. This CDR3 region has 12 residues. CDR3 sequence: CASSSTGSGYTF. In nucleotides, the CDR3 is TGCGCCAGCAGCTCAACAGGGAGCGGCTACACCTTC.

This clone was counted a single time. V and J are TRBV15 and TRBJ1-2; 8 positions match TRBD1. J lost 8 bases, V lost 5 bases, and 13 bases had no gene match. The CDR3 sequence is 15 residues long. Germline loops: CDR1 LNHNV, CDR2 YYDKDF (reference sequence). CDR3 in DNA: TGTGCCACCAGCCCCGTAGGCAGGGGGCGAGACGGCTACACCTTC. Its protein is CATSPVGRGRDGYTF.

The chain links TRBV2 to TRBJ2-7, with 9 bases matching TRBD2. Germline V gene sequence: CDR1 SNHLY, CDR2 FYNNEI. Trimming at V came to 4 bases and at J to 2 bases, leaving 15 bases not matched to a gene. There are 18 residues in the CDR3. CDR3 in DNA: TGTGCCAGCAGTGCTAACAGGGTCTCTAGCGGGACTACCTACGAGCAGTACTTC. Its translation: CASSANRVSSGTTYEQYF.

This clone was picked up a small number of times. The chain carries TRBV5-1 and TRBJ1-4; D perhaps matches TRBD1 (6 bases). Deletions cut 2 bases from V and 4 bases from J, with 15 bases between. Germline CDR1 reads SGHRS; CDR2 reads YFSETQ. This CDR3 contains 16 residues. The CDR3 DNA reads as TGCGCCAGCAGCTTCACAACCGGGACAAATAATGAAAAACTGTTTTTT. It codes for CASSFTTGTNNEKLFF. Complete variable domain (other parts from reference TRBV5-1 and TRBJ1-4): KAGVTQTPRYLIKTRGQQVTLSCSPISGHRSVSWYQQTPGQGLQFLFEYFSETQRNKGNFPGRFSGRQFSNSRSEMNVSTLELGDSALYLCASSFTTGTNNEKLFFGSGTQLSVL.

The DNA for the CDR3 is TGTGCCAGCAGCTACGGACTAGCGGGAGGCCTCGAAGAGACCCAGTACTTC. This translates into CASSYGLAGGLEETQYF. The chain employs TRBV7-9 and TRBJ2-5, with TRBD2 matching over 14 bases. J lost 3 bases, V lost 4 bases, and 7 bases had no gene match. The CDR3 is 17 amino acids. CDR1 and CDR2 (germline): SEHNR, FQNEAQ (reference sequence).

To note about this clone: At the DNA level, this CDR3 is encoded by other sequences in the same sample as well. V usage is TRBV5-1 and J usage is TRBJ1-4; tentative D call: TRBD1 (6 bases). V was clipped by 3 bases and J by 0 bases, with 12 bases between them. The V gene's germline CDR1 is SGHRS and CDR2 YFSETQ. This CDR3 contains 16 residues. Written as DNA, the CDR3 is TGCGCCAGCAGCTCTAAACAGGGCGCAACTAATGAAAAACTGTTTTTT. Translating gives CASSSKQGATNEKLFF.

The chain joins TRBV6-5 to TRBJ2-1; 13 bases align to TRBD2. J was trimmed by 8 bases and V by 6 bases; bases with no gene match: 7. Germline CDR1 is MNHEY and CDR2 is SVGAGI. The CDR3 consists of 15 residues. The CDR3 nucleotides are TGTGCCAGCAGAAGGGGACTAGCGGGATTGTATGAGCAGTTCTTC. This gives the protein CASRRGLAGLYEQFF.

This chain links TRBV18 with TRBJ2-2; 7 bases are shared with TRBD2. CDR1 is KGHSH, CDR2 LQKENI, per germline. With V trimmed by 2 bases and J by 4 bases, 4 bases remained unmatched. There are 15 residues in the CDR3. This CDR3 is CASSPAGDVTGELFF. The CDR3 DNA reads as TGTGCCAGCTCACCAGCGGGAGACGTCACCGGGGAGCTGTTTTTT.

The chain recombines TRBV7-9 with TRBJ2-2; D is possibly TRBD1 (5 bases). V dropped 6 bases and J dropped 5 bases, with 13 bases sitting between them. Looked up from germline, CDR1 is SEHNR and CDR2 is FQNEAQ (reference sequence). CDR3 length equals 14 residues. In DNA form, the CDR3 reads TGTGCCAGCAGAGGGCAGGGAAGGACCGGGGAGCTGTTTTTT. It is translated as CASRGQGRTGELFF. Variable domain in full (rest from reference TRBV7-9 and TRBJ2-2): DTGVSQNPRHKITKRGQNVTFRCDPISEHNRLYWYRQTLGQGPEFLTYFQNEAQLEKSRLLSDRFSAERPKGSFSTLEIQRTEQGDSAMYLCASRGQGRTGELFFGEGSRLTVL.

A single count supports this clone. The chain is built from TRBV6-1 and TRBJ1-5, with D hard to call. Germline CDR1 MNHNS, CDR2 SASEGT. This CDR3 contains 12 residues. V was shortened by 2 bases and J by 6 bases, with 5 bases between the two germline ends. The CDR3 DNA is TGTGCCAGCAGTGAAACGGTTCAGCCCCAGCATTTT. This gives the protein CASSETVQPQHF.

The chain employs TRBV7-2 and TRBJ2-5; 7 bases match TRBD1. Per the germline V gene, CDR1 is SGHTA and CDR2 is FQGNSA. V shed 5 bases, J shed 2 bases, and the junction held 2 bases outside the gene matches. This CDR3 has 13 amino acids. CDR3 nucleotides: TGTGCCAGCAGCAGGGGGCTGCAAGAGACCCAGTACTTC. Protein: CASSRGLQETQYF.

The chain employs TRBV19 and TRBJ1-3, with 7 positions matching TRBD1. The V segment lost 3 bases and the J segment 0 bases; nucleotides outside the gene matches: 5. The CDR3 runs to 16 residues. CDR1 is LNHDA, CDR2 SQIVND, per germline (reference sequence). As DNA, the CDR3 is TGTGCCAGTAGTATTGGACAGGCCTACTCTGGAAACACCATATATTTT. Translating it yields CASSIGQAYSGNTIYF.

The rearrangement joins TRBV27 to TRBJ1-6, with D tentatively TRBD1 (5 bases). The CDR3 contains 15 residues. Trimming removed 3 bases from V and 7 bases from J, with 13 bases in between. Germline CDR1 reads MNHEY; CDR2 reads SMNVEV (reference sequence). CDR3 amino acids: CASSFRAGGNSPLHF. CDR3 DNA: TGTGCCAGCAGTTTCAGGGCCGGTGGGAATTCACCCCTCCACTTT.

The chain recombines TRBV25-1 with TRBJ2-7; 11 bases line up with TRBD2. Per germline, CDR1 MGHDK and CDR2 SYGVNS. V lost 4 bases, J lost 4 bases, and 3 bases stayed unmatched. The CDR3 totals 14 residues. The CDR3 sequence is CASSGTSGLYEQYF. In DNA, the CDR3 is TGTGCCAGCAGTGGGACTAGCGGGTTGTACGAGCAGTACTTC.